This TCR beta chain was sequenced in a study of blood T cells in healthy people across ages. Overall study results and limits: Observed TCR beta diversity showed a strong correlation with the percentage of naive T cells as measured by flow cytometry.

Next came a second PCR, run for about 6 to 12 cycles, which used a sample-barcoded 5' primer along with a J-beta primer mix. MiXCR, applied by TCRdb to the 5' RACE reads, yields one record per CDR3 protein. The sample has 1 million to 1.2 million distinct CDR3 sequences, less than 45% seen once. At least ten counts were recorded for this clonotype. Its antigen is currently unknown. Deletions cut 3 bases from V and 9 bases from J, with 14 bases between. This CDR3 has 13 amino acids. The sequencing sample was made of blood. This rearrangement joins TRBV12-3 or TRBV12-4 to TRBJ1-2; no clear D. The receptor comes from a man between 18 and 35 years old in good health. The CDR3 nucleotides read TGTGCCAGCAGTTTCTCCGAGGTAGCTCGCTACACCTTC. Protein: CASSFSEVARYTF.